The 29 T cell receptor beta chains given below trace back to one sample, sequenced in a study of cytomegalovirus exposure and HLA in healthy donors. The study ran its PCR with 60 Vbeta and 13 Jbeta primers. TCRdb's table, derived via immunoSEQ multiplex PCR, lists solely in-frame clones and lacks some. The sample has over 150,000 clones; about 84% are singletons. The sequenced material came from PBMCs. These receptors originate from a man aged 18-30 years in good health and CMV-seronegative.

This clone came up once. The chain recombines TRBV29-1 with TRBJ2-5, with 9 bases lining up with TRBD2. Germline-derived CDR1 and CDR2 are SQVTM and ANQGSEA. J lost 3 bases, V lost 5 bases, and 13 bases had no gene match. The CDR3 spans 16 residues. The CDR3, as DNA: TGCAGCGTTATAGGGCGGGGGGGCCGGATGGAAGAGACCCAGTACTTC. Translated: CSVIGRGGRMEETQYF.

This CDR3 reads CASSVGLGRWGRETQYF. CDR3 DNA: TGTGCCAGCAGCGTAGGTCTCGGGCGGTGGGGGAGGGAGACCCAGTACTTC. The chain uses TRBV9 and TRBJ2-5, with a possible D match to TRBD2 (6 bases). The CDR3 covers 17 residues. Trimming pared 0 bases from V and 5 bases from J, leaving 20 bases between. Germline V CDR1 and CDR2: SGDLS, YYNGEE.

The genes are TRBV6-5 and TRBJ2-3; D is unclear. The V and J ends lost 0 bases and 0 bases respectively, with 4 bases between them. CDR3 length: 14 residues. Germline CDR1 MNHEY, CDR2 SVGAGI. In DNA form, the CDR3 reads TGTGCCAGCAGTTACTCGAGCAGCACAGATACGCAGTATTTT. Encoded protein: CASSYSSSTDTQYF.

The rearrangement uses TRBV19 and TRBJ2-2; tentative D call: TRBD2 (5 bases). This CDR3 is built from 13 residues. Germline V gives CDR1 LNHDA, CDR2 SQIVND (reference sequence). V was clipped by 6 bases and J by 4 bases, with 9 bases between them. CDR3 sequence reads: CASSIGVTGELFF. The DNA of the CDR3 is TGTGCCAGTAGCATCGGGGTCACCGGGGAGCTGTTTTTT.

The chain couples TRBV9 to TRBJ2-5; a weak D match, TRBD2 (6 bases). Trimming removed 3 bases from V and 0 bases from J, with 12 bases in between. Per germline, CDR1 SGDLS and CDR2 YYNGEE. The CDR3 sequence is 15 residues long. CDR3 loop: CASSAGAQYQETQYF. The CDR3 DNA reads as TGTGCCAGCAGCGCGGGAGCGCAGTACCAAGAGACCCAGTACTTC. Full variable domain (outside the CDR3, taken from reference TRBV9 and TRBJ2-5): DSGVTQTPKHLITATGQRVTLRCSPRSGDLSVYWYQQSLDQGLQFLIQYYNGEERAKGNILERFSAQQFPDLHSELNLSSLELGDSALYFCASSAGAQYQETQYFGPGTRLLVL.

The chain links TRBV19 to TRBJ1-1; possibly TRBD1 for D (5 bases). Per germline, CDR1 LNHDA and CDR2 SQIVND (reference sequence). This CDR3 spans 15 amino acids. The V gene lost 1 base and the J gene lost 4 bases, with 13 bases spanning the gap. The CDR3: CASSIVGRGVTEAFF. The CDR3 coding sequence is TGTGCCAGTAGTATAGTGGGGAGGGGTGTCACTGAAGCTTTCTTT.

J is TRBJ2-5 and V is TRBV19; D remains unclear. The germline CDR1 and CDR2 sequences are LNHDA and SQIVND (reference sequence). The V and J ends lost 3 bases and 5 bases respectively, with 10 bases between them. There are 13 residues in the CDR3. CDR3 sequence reads: CASSMIHAETQYF. CDR3 in DNA: TGTGCCAGTAGTATGATTCATGCGGAGACCCAGTACTTC. Drawing the rest from reference TRBV19 and TRBJ2-5, the complete variable domain is DGGITQSPKYLFRKEGQNVTLSCEQNLNHDAMYWYRQDPGQGLRLIYYSQIVNDFQKGDIAEGYSVSREKKESFPLTVTSAQKNPTAFYLCASSMIHAETQYFGPGTRLLVL.

The CDR3 loop reads CASSLSSGSDNEQFF. The CDR3 coding sequence is TGTGCCAGCAGCTTATCTAGCGGGAGTGACAATGAGCAGTTCTTC. The chain combines TRBV7-6 with TRBJ2-1; TRBD2 matches at 10 bases. V was pared by 2 bases and J by 5 bases, with 3 bases of the junction left unmatched. Germline V gene data show CDR1 as SGHVS and CDR2 as FNYEAQ. CDR3 length: 15 residues.

J is TRBJ2-1 and V is TRBV4-3; D unresolved. V shed 0 bases and J shed 7 bases, with 13 bases lying between them. From germline, CDR1 is LGHNA and CDR2 YSLEER. There are 15 residues in the CDR3. CDR3 nucleotide sequence: TGCGCCAGCAGCCAAGATGAAGTAGCTTGGAATGAGCAGTTCTTC. Amino acid sequence: CASSQDEVAWNEQFF.

The gene calls are TRBV18 and TRBJ2-1; 8 nucleotides agree with TRBD1. The trim removed 3 bases at V and 8 bases at J, leaving 3 bases unmatched. The CDR3 contains 13 residues. Per the germline V gene, CDR1 is KGHSH and CDR2 is LQKENI. The CDR3 DNA follows: TGTGCCAGCTCACCGGACAGGGACTATGAGCAGTTCTTC. Translation: CASSPDRDYEQFF. The whole variable domain, filled in from reference TRBV18 and TRBJ2-1, reads NAGVMQNPRHLVRRRGQEARLRCSPMKGHSHVYWYRQLPEEGLKFMVYLQKENIIDESGMPKERFSAEFPKEGPSILRIQQVVRGDSAAYFCASSPDRDYEQFFGPGTRLTVL.

This chain connects TRBV20-1 to TRBJ1-2; D unclear. CDR1 DFQATT and CDR2 SNEGSKA come from the germline V gene (reference sequence). This CDR3 comprises 11 residues. Trimming removed 5 bases from V and 4 bases from J, with 8 bases in between. The CDR3 spells CSAAGSYGYTF. The CDR3 nucleotides read TGCAGTGCTGCCGGGAGCTATGGCTACACCTTC.

The chain links TRBV13 to TRBJ2-3, with D perhaps TRBD1 (5 bases). The CDR3 spans 18 residues. Trimming took 6 bases from V and 0 from J, leaving 22 bases between them. CDR1 is PRHDT, CDR2 FYEKMQ, per germline (reference sequence). Here the CDR3 reads CASRYQGTTTASTDTQYF. DNA of the CDR3: TGTGCCAGCAGATATCAGGGAACCACCACCGCTAGCACAGATACGCAGTATTTT.

This chain links TRBV9 with TRBJ2-7, with D possibly TRBD1 on 6 matching bases. V was shortened by 1 base and J by 4 bases, with 12 bases between the two germline ends. The CDR3 is 14 amino acids. Looked up from germline, CDR1 is SGDLS and CDR2 is YYNGEE. CDR3 residues: CASSVTGSSYEQYF. CDR3 sequence (DNA): TGTGCCAGCAGCGTAACAGGGTCGTCTTACGAGCAGTACTTC.

The rearrangement links TRBV25-1 to TRBJ2-7; D unresolved. The germline V gene has CDR1 MGHDK and CDR2 SYGVNS. This CDR3 is built from 11 residues. The ends were cut back, 3 bases at V and 3 bases at J, with 3 bases in the middle. CDR3 sequence (DNA): TGTGCCAGCAGTGACCACTACGAGCAGTACTTC. It translates to CASSDHYEQYF.

The V gene is TRBV11-2, the J gene TRBJ2-7; TRBD1 matches at 10 bases. J lost 2 bases, V lost 5 bases, and 6 bases had no gene match. CDR3 length equals 15 residues. Looked up from germline, CDR1 is SGHAT and CDR2 is FQNNGV. The CDR3 DNA follows: TGTGCCAGCAGCGCAGGGACAGGGGCTGCCTACGAGCAGTACTTC. Its translation: CASSAGTGAAYEQYF. The full variable domain, its missing parts supplied by reference TRBV11-2 and TRBJ2-7, is EAGVAQSPRYKIIEKRQSVAFWCNPISGHATLYWYQQILGQGPKLLIQFQNNGVVDDSQLPKDRFSAERLKGVDSTLKIQPAKLEDSAVYLCASSAGTGAAYEQYFGPGTRLTVT.

V gene TRBV12-5 combines with J gene TRBJ1-5; TRBD1 is a possible D gene (6 bases). CDR1 and CDR2 from the germline V gene are LGHNT and FRNRAP. Trimming cost V 5 bases and J 3 bases, with 14 bases left between them. The CDR3 length is 15 residues. The CDR3 region has the DNA TGTGCTAGTGGTCTAGGGGGGGCGATCAATCAGCCCCAGCATTTT. This encodes CASGLGGAINQPQHF.

The V and J genes are TRBV19 and TRBJ1-5; tentative D call: TRBD1 (6 bases). CDR1 is LNHDA and CDR2 is SQIVND in the germline V gene (reference sequence). With 9 bases removed from V and 7 bases from J, the gap between germline ends came to 16 bases. CDR3 length: 13 amino acids. CDR3 sequence (DNA): TGTGCCAGCAACACAGGGCCGGGACAGCCCCAGCATTTT. This translates into CASNTGPGQPQHF.

The chain carries TRBV10-3 and TRBJ2-5, with D possibly TRBD1 on 6 matching bases. The CDR3 consists of 15 residues. The V end was cut by 6 bases, the J end by 2 bases, with 16 bases between. Germline V gives CDR1 ENHRY, CDR2 SYGVKD. CDR3 sequence: CAIRGSQGIQETQYF. In DNA, the CDR3 is TGTGCCATCAGGGGATCCCAGGGGATTCAAGAGACCCAGTACTTC.

This clone was seen a single time. The gene calls are TRBV30 and TRBJ2-2; D ambiguous. Trimming took 4 bases from V and 1 from J, leaving 7 bases between them. The germline CDR1 and CDR2 sequences are GTSNPN and SVGIG (reference sequence). CDR3 length: 13 amino acids. CDR3 sequence reads: CAWIVVNTGELFF. The CDR3 DNA reads as TGTGCCTGGATAGTGGTGAACACCGGGGAGCTGTTTTTT.

The CDR3 region is CASRAGEYEQYF. CDR3 bases: TGTGCCAGCAGGGCAGGGGAATACGAGCAGTACTTC. The chain couples TRBV6-6 to TRBJ2-7, with D perhaps TRBD1 (6 bases). Between the trimmed V and J ends, which lost 6 bases and 4 bases, there was a span of 10 bases. This CDR3 has 12 amino acids. The V gene's germline CDR1 is MNHNY and CDR2 SVGAGI (reference sequence).

The V call is TRBV6-4, the J call TRBJ1-2; TRBD1 matches at 9 bases. Germline CDR1 is MRHNA and CDR2 is SNTAGT. Trimming cost V 3 bases and J 7 bases; bases outside gene matches: 3. This CDR3 has 13 residues. This CDR3 is CASSDNRGLGYTF. For the CDR3, the DNA is TGTGCCAGCAGTGATAACAGGGGGCTTGGCTACACCTTC.

In the case of this clone: The sample contains more than one DNA sequence encoding this CDR3. V usage is TRBV7-9 and J usage is TRBJ2-7, with 7 bases that match TRBD1. The ends lost 5 bases at V and 3 bases at J; junction bases unmatched: 4. In germline, CDR1 is SEHNR, CDR2 FQNEAQ (reference sequence). This CDR3 has 13 residues. CDR3 coding DNA: TGTGCCAGCAGCCTTAGGGACAGCTACGAGCAGTACTTC. Its translation is CASSLRDSYEQYF.

The J gene is TRBJ2-3, the V gene TRBV5-1; TRBD2 agrees at 15 bases. Germline loops: CDR1 SGHRS, CDR2 YFSETQ. The CDR3 contains 16 residues. Trimming removed 4 bases from V and 6 bases from J; junction bases left unmatched: 6. CDR3: CASSMGLAGGGDTQYF. The CDR3 bases are TGCGCCAGCAGCATGGGACTAGCGGGAGGTGGCGATACGCAGTATTTT.

The chain joins TRBV4-1 to TRBJ1-1; a weak D match, TRBD1 (6 bases). There are 14 residues in the CDR3. Germline assignment: CDR1 MGHRA and CDR2 YSYEKL. Trimming removed 1 base from V and 1 base from J, with 7 bases in between. CDR3 coding DNA: TGCGCCAGCAGCCAAGTGGGACAGAACACTGAAGCTTTCTTT. This encodes CASSQVGQNTEAFF.

The rearrangement uses TRBV5-1 and TRBJ2-7; TRBD1 matches at 10 bases. Germline-derived CDR1 and CDR2 are SGHRS and YFSETQ. The CDR3 is made up of 15 amino acids. V lost 0 bases, J lost 5 bases, and 5 bases stayed unmatched. CDR3 protein: CASSLGGTGVDEQYF. In DNA, the CDR3 is TGCGCCAGCAGCTTGGGGGGGACAGGGGTGGACGAGCAGTACTTC.

This clone was observed once. The chain couples TRBV11-3 to TRBJ2-1, with D possibly matching TRBD1 (7 bases). The CDR3 totals 14 residues. V gave up 11 bases and J gave up 10 bases, with 24 bases separating them. Germline V CDR1 and CDR2: SGHNT, YENEEA. Here the CDR3 DNA reads TGTGCCTGTTTGGGGGCAGGGGGAGGCGGAGAGCAGTTCTTC. Residues: CACLGAGGGGEQFF.

This sequence joins TRBV28 and TRBJ2-7, with 8 bases aligning to TRBD1. Losses at the gene ends were 8 bases for V and 3 bases for J; bases not matched to a gene: 9. The CDR3 covers 14 residues. Germline CDR1 reads MDHEN; CDR2 reads SYDVKM. DNA of the CDR3: TGTGCCAGCGGCTCCGGGACAGGCTTCTACGAGCAGTACTTC. This gives the protein CASGSGTGFYEQYF.

The chain uses TRBV19 and TRBJ1-1, with D perhaps TRBD1 (6 bases). V was trimmed by 3 bases and J by 7 bases, leaving 15 bases between them. The CDR3 sequence is 14 residues long. The V gene's germline CDR1 is LNHDA and CDR2 SQIVND (reference sequence). The chain's CDR3 is CASSMGWQGNEAFF. The DNA of the CDR3 is TGTGCCAGTAGTATGGGATGGCAGGGGAATGAAGCTTTCTTT.

V and J are TRBV5-1 and TRBJ2-7; D possibly corresponds to TRBD2 (5 bases). Germline V gene sequence: CDR1 SGHRS, CDR2 YFSETQ. The CDR3 has 13 residues. Trimming took 4 bases from V and 7 from J, leaving 15 bases between them. The CDR3 loop reads CASSVHVGSEQYF. CDR3 coding DNA: TGCGCCAGCAGCGTACACGTTGGGAGTGAGCAGTACTTC.